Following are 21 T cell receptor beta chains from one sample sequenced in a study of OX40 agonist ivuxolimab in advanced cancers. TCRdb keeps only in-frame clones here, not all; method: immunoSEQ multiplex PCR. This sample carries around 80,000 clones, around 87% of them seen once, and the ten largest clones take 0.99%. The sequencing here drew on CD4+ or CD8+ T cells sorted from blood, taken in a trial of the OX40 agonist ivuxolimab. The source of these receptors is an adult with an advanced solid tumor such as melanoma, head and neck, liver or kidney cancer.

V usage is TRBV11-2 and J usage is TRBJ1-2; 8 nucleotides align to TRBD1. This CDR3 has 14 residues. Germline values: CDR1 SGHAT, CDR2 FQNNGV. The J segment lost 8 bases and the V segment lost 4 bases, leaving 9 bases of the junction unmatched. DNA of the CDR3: TGTGCCAGCAGCTCCCCAGACAGGGGCCGGGGCTACACCTTC. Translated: CASSSPDRGRGYTF.

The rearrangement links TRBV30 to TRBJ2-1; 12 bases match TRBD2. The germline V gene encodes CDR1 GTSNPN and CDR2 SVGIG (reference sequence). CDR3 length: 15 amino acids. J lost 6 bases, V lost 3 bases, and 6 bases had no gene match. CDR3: CAWSPRLAGVNEQFF. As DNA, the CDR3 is TGTGCCTGGAGCCCCCGACTAGCGGGAGTCAATGAGCAGTTCTTC. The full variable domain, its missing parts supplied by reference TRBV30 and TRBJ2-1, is SQTIHQWPATLVQPVGSPLSLECTVEGTSNPNLYWYRQAAGRGLQLLFYSVGIGQISSEVPQNLSASRPQDRQFILSSKKLLLSDSGFYLCAWSPRLAGVNEQFFGPGTRLTVL.

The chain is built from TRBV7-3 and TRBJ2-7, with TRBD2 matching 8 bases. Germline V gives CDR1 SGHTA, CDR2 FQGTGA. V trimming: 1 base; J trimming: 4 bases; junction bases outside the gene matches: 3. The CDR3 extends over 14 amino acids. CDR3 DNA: TGTGCCAGCAGCTTAAACGGGGGGGCGTACGAGCAGTACTTC. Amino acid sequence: CASSLNGGAYEQYF.

The CDR3 DNA reads TGTGCCAGCAGCTTAAGACGGGGGGCCCTCACAGATACGCAGTATTTT. This translates into CASSLRRGALTDTQYF. The chain employs TRBV7-2 and TRBJ2-3, with a tentative D call TRBD2 (7 bases). Trimming shortened V by 2 bases and J by 2 bases, and 14 bases separated the two germline ends. Germline lookup yields CDR1 SGHTA and CDR2 FQGNSA. This CDR3 is 16 amino acids long.

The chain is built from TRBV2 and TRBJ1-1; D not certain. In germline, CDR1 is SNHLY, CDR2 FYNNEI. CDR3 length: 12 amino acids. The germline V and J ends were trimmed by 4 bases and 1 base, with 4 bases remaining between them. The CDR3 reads CASSVGNTEAFF. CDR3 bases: TGTGCCAGCAGTGTTGGGAACACTGAAGCTTTCTTT.

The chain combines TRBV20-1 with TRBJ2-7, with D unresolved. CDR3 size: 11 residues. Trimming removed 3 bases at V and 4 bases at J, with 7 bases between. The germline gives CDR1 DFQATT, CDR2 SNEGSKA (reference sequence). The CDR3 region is CSASHGYEQYF. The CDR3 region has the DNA TGCAGTGCTAGCCACGGGTACGAGCAGTACTTC.

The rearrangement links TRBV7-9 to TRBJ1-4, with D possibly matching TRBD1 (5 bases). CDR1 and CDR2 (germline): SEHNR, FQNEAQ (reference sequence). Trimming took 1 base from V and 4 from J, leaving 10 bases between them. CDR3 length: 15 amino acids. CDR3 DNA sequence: TGTGCCAGCAGCTTAGTAAGACAGCTTAATGAAAAACTGTTTTTT. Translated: CASSLVRQLNEKLFF.

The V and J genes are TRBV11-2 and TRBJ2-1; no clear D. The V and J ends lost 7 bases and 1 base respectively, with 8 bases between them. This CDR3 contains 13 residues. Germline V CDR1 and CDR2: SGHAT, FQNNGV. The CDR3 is CASTRLSYNEQFF. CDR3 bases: TGTGCCAGCACCAGACTTTCCTACAATGAGCAGTTCTTC.

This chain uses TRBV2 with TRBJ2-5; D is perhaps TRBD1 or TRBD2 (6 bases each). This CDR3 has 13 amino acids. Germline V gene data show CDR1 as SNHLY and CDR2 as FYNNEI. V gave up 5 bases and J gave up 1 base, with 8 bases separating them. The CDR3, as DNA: TGTGCCAGCAGTTGGGGGGCCCAAGAGACCCAGTACTTC. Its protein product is CASSWGAQETQYF.

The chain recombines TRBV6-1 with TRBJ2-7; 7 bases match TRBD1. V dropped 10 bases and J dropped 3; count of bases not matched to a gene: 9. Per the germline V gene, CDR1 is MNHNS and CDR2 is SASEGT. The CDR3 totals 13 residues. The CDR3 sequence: CATARDSFYEQYF. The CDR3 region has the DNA TGTGCCACCGCCCGGGACAGTTTCTACGAGCAGTACTTC.

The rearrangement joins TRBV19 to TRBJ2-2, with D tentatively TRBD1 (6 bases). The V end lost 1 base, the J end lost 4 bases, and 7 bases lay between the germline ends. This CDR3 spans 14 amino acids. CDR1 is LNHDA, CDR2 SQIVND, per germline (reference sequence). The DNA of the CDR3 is TGTGCCAGTAGTATAGGACAGGCCACCGGGGAGCTGTTTTTT. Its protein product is CASSIGQATGELFF.

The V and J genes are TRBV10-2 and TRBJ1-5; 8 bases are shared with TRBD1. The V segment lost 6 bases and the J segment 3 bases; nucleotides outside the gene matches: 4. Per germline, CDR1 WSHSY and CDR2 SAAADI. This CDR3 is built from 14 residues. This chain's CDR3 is CASRGTGLNQPQHF. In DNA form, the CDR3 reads TGCGCCAGCAGAGGGACAGGCCTCAATCAGCCCCAGCATTTT.

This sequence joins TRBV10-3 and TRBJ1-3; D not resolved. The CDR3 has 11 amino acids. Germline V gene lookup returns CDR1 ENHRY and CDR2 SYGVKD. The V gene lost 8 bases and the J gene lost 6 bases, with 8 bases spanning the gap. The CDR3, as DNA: TGTGCCATCCGTAGGGAAAACACCATATATTTT. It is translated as CAIRRENTIYF.

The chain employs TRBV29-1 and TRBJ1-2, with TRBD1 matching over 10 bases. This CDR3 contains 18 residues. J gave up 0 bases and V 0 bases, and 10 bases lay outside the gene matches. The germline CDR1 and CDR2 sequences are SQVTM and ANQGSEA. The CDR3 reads CSVEDDTGTGESNYGYTF. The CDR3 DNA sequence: TGCAGCGTTGAAGACGATACCGGGACAGGGGAGTCTAACTATGGCTACACCTTC.

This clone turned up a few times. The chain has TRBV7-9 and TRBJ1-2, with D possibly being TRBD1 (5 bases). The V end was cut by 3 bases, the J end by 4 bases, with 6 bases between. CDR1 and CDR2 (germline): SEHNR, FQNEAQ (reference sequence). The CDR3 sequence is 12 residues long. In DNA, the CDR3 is TGTGCCAGCAGCTTCGACAGCTATGGCTACACCTTC. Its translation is CASSFDSYGYTF.

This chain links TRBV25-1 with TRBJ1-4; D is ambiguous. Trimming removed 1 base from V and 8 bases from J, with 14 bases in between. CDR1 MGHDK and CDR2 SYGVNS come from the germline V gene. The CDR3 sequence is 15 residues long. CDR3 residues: CASSESGRPEEKLFF. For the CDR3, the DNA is TGTGCCAGCAGTGAATCGGGTCGACCCGAAGAAAAACTGTTTTTT.

The CDR3 here is CASSPDKGTNQPQHF. For the CDR3, the DNA is TGTGCCAGCAGCCCAGACAAGGGGACCAATCAGCCCCAGCATTTT. The chain has TRBV6-5 and TRBJ1-5; tentatively, D is TRBD1 (5 bases). The V gene lost 6 bases and the J gene lost 3 bases, with 15 bases spanning the gap. The CDR3 runs 15 residues. Germline loops: CDR1 MNHEY, CDR2 SVGAGI.

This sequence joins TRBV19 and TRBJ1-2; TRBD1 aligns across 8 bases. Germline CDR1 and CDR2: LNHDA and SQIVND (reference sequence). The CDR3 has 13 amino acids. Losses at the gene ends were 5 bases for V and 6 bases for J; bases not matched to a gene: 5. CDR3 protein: CASSLTGEDGYTF. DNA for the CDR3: TGTGCCAGTAGTCTGACAGGGGAGGATGGCTACACCTTC.

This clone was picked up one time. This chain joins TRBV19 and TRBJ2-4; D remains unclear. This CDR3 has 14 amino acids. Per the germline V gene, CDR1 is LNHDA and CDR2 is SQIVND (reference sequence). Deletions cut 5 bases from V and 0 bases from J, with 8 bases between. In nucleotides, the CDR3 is TGTGCCAGTAGTCATCAAGTAGCCAAAAACATTCAGTACTTC. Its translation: CASSHQVAKNIQYF.

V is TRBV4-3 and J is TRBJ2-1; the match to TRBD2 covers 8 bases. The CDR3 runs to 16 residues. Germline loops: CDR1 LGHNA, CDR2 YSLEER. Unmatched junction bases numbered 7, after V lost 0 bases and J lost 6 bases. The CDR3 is CASSQDRTSKSNEQFF. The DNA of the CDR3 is TGCGCCAGCAGCCAAGATCGGACTAGCAAGAGCAATGAGCAGTTCTTC.

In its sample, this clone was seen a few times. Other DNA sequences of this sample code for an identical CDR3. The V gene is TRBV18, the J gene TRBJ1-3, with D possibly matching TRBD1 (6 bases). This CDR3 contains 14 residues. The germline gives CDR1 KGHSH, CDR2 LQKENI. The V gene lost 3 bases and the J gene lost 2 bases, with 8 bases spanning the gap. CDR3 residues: CASSPTGTGNTIYF. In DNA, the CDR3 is TGTGCCAGCTCACCTACAGGGACTGGAAACACCATATATTTT.